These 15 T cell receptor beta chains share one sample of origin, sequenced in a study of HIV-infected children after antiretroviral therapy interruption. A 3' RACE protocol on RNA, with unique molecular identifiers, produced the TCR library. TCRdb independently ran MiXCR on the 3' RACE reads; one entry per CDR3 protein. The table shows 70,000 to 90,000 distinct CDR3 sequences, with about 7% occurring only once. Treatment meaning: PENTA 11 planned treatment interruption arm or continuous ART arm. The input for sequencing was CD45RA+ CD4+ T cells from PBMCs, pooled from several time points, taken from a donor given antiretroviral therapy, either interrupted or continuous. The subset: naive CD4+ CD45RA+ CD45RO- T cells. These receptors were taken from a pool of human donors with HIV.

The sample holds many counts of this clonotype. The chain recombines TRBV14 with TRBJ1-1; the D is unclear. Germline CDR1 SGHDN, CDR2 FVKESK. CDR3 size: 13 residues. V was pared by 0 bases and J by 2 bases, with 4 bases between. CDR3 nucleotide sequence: TGTGCCAGCAGCCAAGATCTTAACACTGAAGCTTTCTTT. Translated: CASSQDLNTEAFF.

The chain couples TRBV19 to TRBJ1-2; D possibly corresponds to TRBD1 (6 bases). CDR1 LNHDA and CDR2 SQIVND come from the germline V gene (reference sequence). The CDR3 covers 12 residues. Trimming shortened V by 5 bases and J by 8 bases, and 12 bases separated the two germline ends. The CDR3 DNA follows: TGTGCCAGTAGTCGGCAGGGGAGCGGCTACACCTTC. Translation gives CASSRQGSGYTF.

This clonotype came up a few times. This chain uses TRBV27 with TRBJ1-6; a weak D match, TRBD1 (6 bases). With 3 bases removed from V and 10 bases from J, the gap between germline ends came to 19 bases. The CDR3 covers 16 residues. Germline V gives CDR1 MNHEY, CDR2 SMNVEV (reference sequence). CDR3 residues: CASSFWGAGAGSPLHF. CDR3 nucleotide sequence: TGTGCCAGCAGTTTCTGGGGGGCAGGGGCCGGATCACCCCTCCACTTT.

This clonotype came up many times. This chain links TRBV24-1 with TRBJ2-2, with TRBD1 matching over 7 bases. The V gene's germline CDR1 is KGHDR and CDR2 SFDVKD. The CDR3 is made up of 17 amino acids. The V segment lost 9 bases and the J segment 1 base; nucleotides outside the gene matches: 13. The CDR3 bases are TGTGCCACCTCAGACCTTTCCGGGACAGTGAACACCGGGGAGCTGTTTTTT. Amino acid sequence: CATSDLSGTVNTGELFF.

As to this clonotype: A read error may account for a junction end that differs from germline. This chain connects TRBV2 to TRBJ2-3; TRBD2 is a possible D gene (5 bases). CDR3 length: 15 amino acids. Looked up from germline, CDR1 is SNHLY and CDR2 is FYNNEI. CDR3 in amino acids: CASSLPGESAETLYF. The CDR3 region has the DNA TGTGCCAGCAGCTTACCTGGGGAGAGTGCAGAAACGCTGTATTTT.

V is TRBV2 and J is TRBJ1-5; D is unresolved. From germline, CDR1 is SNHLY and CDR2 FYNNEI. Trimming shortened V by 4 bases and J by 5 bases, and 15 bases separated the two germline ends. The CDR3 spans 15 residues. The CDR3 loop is CASSGADRDHQPQHF. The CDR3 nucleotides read TGTGCCAGCAGTGGAGCGGACCGGGATCATCAGCCCCAGCATTTT.

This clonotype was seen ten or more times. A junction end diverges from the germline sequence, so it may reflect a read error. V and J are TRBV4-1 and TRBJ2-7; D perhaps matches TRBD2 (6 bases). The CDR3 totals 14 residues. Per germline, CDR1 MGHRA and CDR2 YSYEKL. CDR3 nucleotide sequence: TGTGCCAGCAGACAAGATTGCTGGGGGGTTGAACAGTACTTC. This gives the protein CASRQDCWGVEQYF.

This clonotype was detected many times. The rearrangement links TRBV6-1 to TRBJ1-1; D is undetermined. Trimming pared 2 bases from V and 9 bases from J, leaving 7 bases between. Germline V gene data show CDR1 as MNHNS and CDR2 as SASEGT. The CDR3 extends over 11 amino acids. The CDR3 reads CASSEPLQAFF. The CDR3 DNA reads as TGTGCCAGCAGTGAACCCCTGCAAGCTTTCTTT.

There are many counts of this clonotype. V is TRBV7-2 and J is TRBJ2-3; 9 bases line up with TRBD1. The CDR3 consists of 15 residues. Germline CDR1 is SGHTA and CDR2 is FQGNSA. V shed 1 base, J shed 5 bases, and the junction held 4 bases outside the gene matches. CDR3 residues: CASSLDRGRGDTQYF. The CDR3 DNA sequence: TGTGCCAGCAGCTTAGACAGGGGGCGTGGAGATACGCAGTATTTT.

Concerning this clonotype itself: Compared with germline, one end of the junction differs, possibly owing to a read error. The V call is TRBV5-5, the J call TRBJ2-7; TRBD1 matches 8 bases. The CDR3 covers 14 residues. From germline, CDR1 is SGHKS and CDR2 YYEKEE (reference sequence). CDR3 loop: CARSSRQGSYEQYF. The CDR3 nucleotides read TGTGCCAGAAGCTCGAGACAGGGGAGCTACGAGCAGTACTTC.

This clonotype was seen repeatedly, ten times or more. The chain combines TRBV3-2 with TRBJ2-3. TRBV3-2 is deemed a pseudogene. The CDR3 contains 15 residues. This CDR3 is CASSQGFLDADTQYF. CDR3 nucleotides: TGTGCCAGCAGCCAAGGCTTCCTAGATGCAGATACGCAGTATTTT.

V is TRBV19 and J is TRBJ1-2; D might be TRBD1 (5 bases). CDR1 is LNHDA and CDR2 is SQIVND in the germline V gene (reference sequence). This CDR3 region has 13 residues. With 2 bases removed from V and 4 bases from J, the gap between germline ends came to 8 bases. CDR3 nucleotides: TGTGCCAGTAGTATACGGACATCCTATGGCTACACCTTC. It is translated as CASSIRTSYGYTF.

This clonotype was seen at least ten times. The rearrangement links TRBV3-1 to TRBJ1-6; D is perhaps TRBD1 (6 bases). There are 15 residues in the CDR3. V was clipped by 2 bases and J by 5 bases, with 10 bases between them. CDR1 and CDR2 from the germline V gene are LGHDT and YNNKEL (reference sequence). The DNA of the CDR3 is TGTGCCAGCAGCCAATCAGGGGCCGATAATTCACCCCTCCACTTT. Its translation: CASSQSGADNSPLHF.

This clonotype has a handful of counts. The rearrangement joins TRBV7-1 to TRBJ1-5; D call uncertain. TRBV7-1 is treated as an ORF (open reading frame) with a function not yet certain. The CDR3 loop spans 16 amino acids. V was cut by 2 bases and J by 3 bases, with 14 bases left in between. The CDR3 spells CASSSRRVGNNQPQHF. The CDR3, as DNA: TGTGCCAGCAGCTCAAGGAGGGTTGGCAACAATCAGCCCCAGCATTTT.

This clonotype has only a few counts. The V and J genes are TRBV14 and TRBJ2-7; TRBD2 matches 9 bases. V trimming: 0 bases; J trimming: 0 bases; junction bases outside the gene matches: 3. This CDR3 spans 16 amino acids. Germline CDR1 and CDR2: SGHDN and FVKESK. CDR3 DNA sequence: TGTGCCAGCAGCCAAGATACGGGACTAGCCTCCTACGAGCAGTACTTC. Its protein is CASSQDTGLASYEQYF.